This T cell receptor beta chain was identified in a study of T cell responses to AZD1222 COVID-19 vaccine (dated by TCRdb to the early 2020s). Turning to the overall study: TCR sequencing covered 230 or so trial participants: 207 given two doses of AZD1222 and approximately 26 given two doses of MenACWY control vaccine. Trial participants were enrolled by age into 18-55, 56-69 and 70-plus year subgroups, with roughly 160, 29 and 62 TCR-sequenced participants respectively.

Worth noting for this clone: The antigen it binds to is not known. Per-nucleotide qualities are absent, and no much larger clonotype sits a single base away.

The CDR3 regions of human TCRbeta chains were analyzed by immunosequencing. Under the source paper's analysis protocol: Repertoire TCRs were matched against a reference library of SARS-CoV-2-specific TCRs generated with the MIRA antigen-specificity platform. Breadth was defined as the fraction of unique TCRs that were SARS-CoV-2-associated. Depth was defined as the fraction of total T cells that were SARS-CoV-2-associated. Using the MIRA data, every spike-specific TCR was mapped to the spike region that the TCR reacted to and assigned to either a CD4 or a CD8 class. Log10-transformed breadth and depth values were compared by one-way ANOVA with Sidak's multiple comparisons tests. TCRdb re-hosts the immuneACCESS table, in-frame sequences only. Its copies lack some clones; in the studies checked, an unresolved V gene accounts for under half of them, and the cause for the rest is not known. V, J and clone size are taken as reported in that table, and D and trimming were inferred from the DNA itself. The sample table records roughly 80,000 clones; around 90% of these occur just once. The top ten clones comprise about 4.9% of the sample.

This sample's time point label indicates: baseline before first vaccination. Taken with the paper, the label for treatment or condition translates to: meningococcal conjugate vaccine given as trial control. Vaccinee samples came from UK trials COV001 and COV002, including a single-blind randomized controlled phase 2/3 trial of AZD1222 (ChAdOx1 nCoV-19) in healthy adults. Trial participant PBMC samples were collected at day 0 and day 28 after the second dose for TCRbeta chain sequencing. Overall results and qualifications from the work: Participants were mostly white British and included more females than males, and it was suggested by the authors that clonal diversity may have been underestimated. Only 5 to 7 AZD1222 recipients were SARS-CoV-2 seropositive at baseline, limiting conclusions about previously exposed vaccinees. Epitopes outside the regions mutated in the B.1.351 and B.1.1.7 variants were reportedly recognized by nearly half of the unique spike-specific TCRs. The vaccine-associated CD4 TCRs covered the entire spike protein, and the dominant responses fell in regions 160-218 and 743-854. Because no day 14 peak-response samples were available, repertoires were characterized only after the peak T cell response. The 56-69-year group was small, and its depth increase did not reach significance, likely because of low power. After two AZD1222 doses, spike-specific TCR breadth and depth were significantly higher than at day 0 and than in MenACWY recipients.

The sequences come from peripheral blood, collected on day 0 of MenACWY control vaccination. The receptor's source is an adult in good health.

The CDR3 has the sequence CASSLAGTSGGETQYF. The sequence in DNA is TGCGCCAGCAGCTTGGCCGGGACTAGCGGGGGAGAGACCCAGTACTTC. The chain is made from TRBV5-1 and TRBJ2-5; TRBD2 aligns with 14 central bases. From the cysteine through the phenylalanine, the CDR3 covers 16 amino acids. Only the CDR3 DNA stays, 48 bases, in frame from base 1. Via the germline V gene, CDR1 is SGHRS and CDR2 YFSETQ. V trim: 0 bases; J trim: 4 bases; unmatched bases: 2.